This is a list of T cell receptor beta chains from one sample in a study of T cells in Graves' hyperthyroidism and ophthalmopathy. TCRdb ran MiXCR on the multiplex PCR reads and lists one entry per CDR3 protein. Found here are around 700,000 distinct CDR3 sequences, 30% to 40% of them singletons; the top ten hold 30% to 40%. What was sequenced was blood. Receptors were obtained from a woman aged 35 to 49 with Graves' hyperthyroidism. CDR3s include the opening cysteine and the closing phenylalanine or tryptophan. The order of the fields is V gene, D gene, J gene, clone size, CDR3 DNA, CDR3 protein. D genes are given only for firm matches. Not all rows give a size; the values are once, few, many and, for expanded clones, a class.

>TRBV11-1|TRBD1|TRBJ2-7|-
TGTGCCAGCAGCCACCGCGAGCAGGGGGTCCACGAGCAGTACTTC
CASSHREQGVHEQYF
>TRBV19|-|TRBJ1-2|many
TGTGCCAGTAGTACCCCCGACAGCTATGGCTACACCTTC
CASSTPDSYGYTF
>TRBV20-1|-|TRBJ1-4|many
TGCAGTGCTAGAGGCGCTTCATTAGCCGGACAGCGGCTGTTTTTT
CSARGASLAGQRLFF
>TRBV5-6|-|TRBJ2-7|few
TGTGCCAGCAGCTTGGTCGAGGAGCAGTACTTC
CASSLVEEQYF
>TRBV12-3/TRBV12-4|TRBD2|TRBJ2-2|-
TGTGCCAGCAGTTTCACTAGCGGTCACACCGGGGAGCTGTTTTTT
CASSFTSGHTGELFF
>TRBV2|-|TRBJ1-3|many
TGTGCCAGCAGTGAGACGGGGGTCGGGTCTGGAAACACCATATATTTT
CASSETGVGSGNTIYF
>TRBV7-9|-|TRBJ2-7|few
TGTGCCAGCTCAATACAGGGTGATGGCGAGCAGTACTTC
CASSIQGDGEQYF
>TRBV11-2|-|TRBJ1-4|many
TGTGCCAGCAGCTTAGACAGGAAACTGTTTTTT
CASSLDRKLFF
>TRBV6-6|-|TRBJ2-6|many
TGTGCCAGCAGTTGGACGGGCGGGGCGGACGTCCTGACTTTC
CASSWTGGADVLTF
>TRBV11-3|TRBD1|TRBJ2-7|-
TGTGCCAGCAGCCTTCGAACGCAGGGGGACAACGAGCAGTACTTC
CASSLRTQGDNEQYF
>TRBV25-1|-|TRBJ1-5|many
TGTGCCAGCAGCGACACCTCCGGGTTCAATCAGCCCCAGCATTTT
CASSDTSGFNQPQHF
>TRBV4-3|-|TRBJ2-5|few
TGCGCCAGCAGCCAAGACGGGCTGGTGCAAGAGACCCAGTACTTC
CASSQDGLVQETQYF
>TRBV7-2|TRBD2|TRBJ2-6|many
TGTGCCAGCAGCCTCCAGCGGGGGGGGGCCAACGTCCTGACTTTC
CASSLQRGGANVLTF
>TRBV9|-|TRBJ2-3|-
TGTGCCAGCAGCATTACAGCGAAACACACAGATACGCAGTATTTT
CASSITAKHTDTQYF
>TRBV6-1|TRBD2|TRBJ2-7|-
TGTGCCAGCCGGATAGCGGGGCTGTACGAGCAGTACTTC
CASRIAGLYEQYF
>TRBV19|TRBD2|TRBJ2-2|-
TGTGCCAGTGGACAGGGACTAGCGAACACCGGGGCGCTGTTTTTT
CASGQGLANTGALFF
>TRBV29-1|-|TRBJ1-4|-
TGCAGCGTTGAAGAACAGGAAAAACTGTTTTTT
CSVEEQEKLFF
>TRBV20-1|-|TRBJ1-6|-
TGCAGTGCTAGAGATCGTCGGGGGCTTTCACCCCTCCACTTT
CSARDRRGLSPLHF
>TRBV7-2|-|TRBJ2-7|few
TGTGCCAGCAGCTTAGGGCGGTATACATCCTACGAGCAGTACTTC
CASSLGRYTSYEQYF
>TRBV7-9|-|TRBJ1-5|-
TGTGCCAGCAGCTTAATCTCGGGGTTTGGCAATCAGCCCCAGCATTTT
CASSLISGFGNQPQHF
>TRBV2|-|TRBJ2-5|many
TGTGCCAGCAGTGAGACTGAGGCGACCCAGTACTTC
CASSETEATQYF
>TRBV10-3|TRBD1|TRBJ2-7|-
TGTGCCTCGAGACAGGGACGGAGCTACGAGCAGTACTTC
CASRQGRSYEQYF
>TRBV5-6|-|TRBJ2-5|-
TGTGCCAGCAGCTTGTTGCTCCGAGGGCGAGAGACCCAGTACTTC
CASSLLLRGRETQYF
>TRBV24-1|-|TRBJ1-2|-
TGTGCCACCTCACCGGGACACATACCGACGTATGGCTACACCTTC
CATSPGHIPTYGYTF
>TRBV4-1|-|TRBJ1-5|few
TGCGCCAGCAGCCAAGAGGGGGCTCGGCAGCCCCAGCATTTT
CASSQEGARQPQHF
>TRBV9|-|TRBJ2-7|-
TGTGCCAGCAGCGTAGCCCCAGGGAGCCCCTACGAGCAGTACTTC
CASSVAPGSPYEQYF
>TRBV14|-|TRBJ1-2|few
TGTGCCAGCAGCCACATGACACGGACGGAGGGCTACACCTTC
CASSHMTRTEGYTF
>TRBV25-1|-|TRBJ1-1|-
TGTGCCAGCAGTTTATATATAACCAACACTGAAGCTTTCTTT
CASSLYITNTEAFF
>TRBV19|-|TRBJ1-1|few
TGTGCCAGTAGTATAGATGTCACGGGTAACACTGAAGCTTTCTTT
CASSIDVTGNTEAFF
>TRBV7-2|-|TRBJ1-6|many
TGTGCCAGCACCAAAGGGGGGGTCAGAGGGCCCCTCCACTTT
CASTKGGVRGPLHF
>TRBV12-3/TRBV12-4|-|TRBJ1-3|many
TGTGCCAGCAGTCTACCCACAGGGACTGGAAACACCATATATTTT
CASSLPTGTGNTIYF